This passage covers 28 T cell receptor beta chains from one sample sequenced in a study of PD-1 and CTLA-4 blockade in melanoma. Clones were sequenced by immunoSEQ multiplex PCR, and TCRdb holds only the in-frame ones, with some missing. The sample carries roughly 30,000 clones, roughly 89% recorded once. The sample in question was CD8+ T cells from peripheral blood, obtained before anti-PD-1 treatment. The receptor source for this set is a human donor with melanoma.

The chain employs TRBV7-9 and TRBJ2-7; D gene ambiguous. Germline assignment: CDR1 SEHNR and CDR2 FQNEAQ (reference sequence). V lost 1 base, J lost 2 bases, and 9 bases lay in between. The CDR3 extends over 14 amino acids. For the CDR3, the DNA is TGTGCCAGCAGCTTAGGGCAGGCACCCTACGAGCAGTACTTC. It specifies CASSLGQAPYEQYF. The variable domain in full, with the rest retrieved from reference TRBV7-9 and TRBJ2-7, is DTGVSQNPRHKITKRGQNVTFRCDPISEHNRLYWYRQTLGQGPEFLTYFQNEAQLEKSRLLSDRFSAERPKGSFSTLEIQRTEQGDSAMYLCASSLGQAPYEQYFGPGTRLTVT.

V gene TRBV7-9 combines with J gene TRBJ2-2; weak D call: TRBD1 (5 bases). V lost 1 base to trimming and J lost 6 bases, with 12 bases between them. The V gene's germline CDR1 is SEHNR and CDR2 FQNEAQ (reference sequence). The CDR3 extends over 15 amino acids. The CDR3 spells CASSLVGASPGELFF. In DNA, the CDR3 is TGTGCCAGCAGCTTAGTAGGGGCCAGTCCCGGGGAGCTGTTTTTT. Supplemented by reference TRBV7-9 and TRBJ2-2, the full variable domain reads DTGVSQNPRHKITKRGQNVTFRCDPISEHNRLYWYRQTLGQGPEFLTYFQNEAQLEKSRLLSDRFSAERPKGSFSTLEIQRTEQGDSAMYLCASSLVGASPGELFFGEGSRLTVL.

Note on this clone: An end of the junction does not agree with germline; a read error may underlie this. The genes are TRBV13 and TRBJ1-1, with D unresolved. The CDR3 extends over 14 amino acids. The germline CDR1 and CDR2 sequences are PRHDT and FYEKMQ (reference sequence). CDR3 loop: CASSLGSVNTEAFF. Here the CDR3 DNA reads TGTGCCAGCAGCCTAGGGTCGGTGAACACTGAAGCTTTCTTT.

The chain combines TRBV15 with TRBJ2-5, with 8 bases identical to TRBD2. The CDR3 contains 15 residues. Trimming cost V 5 bases and J 6 bases; bases outside gene matches: 11. Germline V gives CDR1 LNHNV, CDR2 YYDKDF (reference sequence). The CDR3 loop reads CATSVPGLDPKTQYF. Written as DNA, the CDR3 is TGTGCCACCAGCGTTCCGGGACTAGATCCGAAGACCCAGTACTTC.

The chain uses TRBV7-9 and TRBJ1-2, with D unresolved. The CDR3 totals 13 residues. V was clipped by 2 bases and J by 3 bases, with 7 bases between them. The germline V gene encodes CDR1 SEHNR and CDR2 FQNEAQ (reference sequence). In DNA form, the CDR3 reads TGTGCCAGCAGCTTAACGGATTACTATGGCTACACCTTC. Its protein is CASSLTDYYGYTF.

This sequence joins TRBV25-1 and TRBJ1-1; D possibly corresponds to TRBD1 (5 bases). CDR1 MGHDK and CDR2 SYGVNS come from the germline V gene. Trimming stripped 4 bases from V and 5 bases from J, with 23 bases between. CDR3 length equals 17 residues. This CDR3 is CASSASGMAGKWTEAFF. The CDR3 nucleotides read TGTGCCAGCAGTGCTTCCGGGATGGCAGGGAAATGGACTGAAGCTTTCTTT. Based on the CDR3 plus reference TRBV25-1 and TRBJ1-1, the full variable domain is EADIYQTPRYLVIGTGKKITLECSQTMGHDKMYWYQQDPGMELHLIHYSYGVNSTEKGDLSSESTVSRIRTEHFPLTLESARPSHTSQYLCASSASGMAGKWTEAFFGQGTRLTVV.

The gene calls are TRBV7-9 and TRBJ1-1; 7 bases agree with TRBD1. V shed 6 bases, J shed 2 bases, and the junction held 9 bases outside the gene matches. This CDR3 region has 15 residues. In germline, CDR1 is SEHNR, CDR2 FQNEAQ (reference sequence). Written as DNA, the CDR3 is TGTGCCAGCAGTTATCCCCGACAGGGCAACACTGAAGCTTTCTTT. It is translated as CASSYPRQGNTEAFF.

The CDR3 protein is CASSLGLGNDYEQYF. In nucleotides, the CDR3 is TGTGCCAGCAGCTTAGGGCTGGGGAATGACTACGAGCAGTACTTC. The gene calls are TRBV7-6 and TRBJ2-7; D remains unclear. V was clipped by 1 base and J by 3 bases, with 13 bases between them. The CDR3 totals 15 residues. Germline CDR1 reads SGHVS; CDR2 reads FNYEAQ.

V and J are TRBV5-1 and TRBJ2-7, with D maybe TRBD2 (6 bases). V was pared by 0 bases and J by 0 bases, with 16 bases between. Germline V CDR1 and CDR2: SGHRS, YFSETQ. This CDR3 comprises 17 residues. The CDR3 loop is CASSLEPRDWGSYEQYF. CDR3 nucleotides: TGCGCCAGCAGCTTGGAACCCCGGGACTGGGGCTCCTACGAGCAGTACTTC.

The rearrangement uses TRBV28 and TRBJ2-1; the D is unclear. The CDR3 extends over 10 amino acids. V lost 3 bases to trimming and J lost 8 bases, with 2 bases between them. Per germline, CDR1 MDHEN and CDR2 SYDVKM. The CDR3 nucleotides are TGTGCCAGCAGTTTGGATGAGCAGTTCTTC. Its translation: CASSLDEQFF.

This chain joins TRBV6-5 and TRBJ2-2; 7 nucleotides agree with TRBD1. With 6 bases clipped from V and 8 bases from J, the junction kept 9 bases outside the gene matches. Germline CDR1 MNHEY, CDR2 SVGAGI. The CDR3 consists of 14 residues. CDR3 region: CASSQTGKVGELFF. The CDR3 coding sequence is TGTGCCAGCAGCCAGACAGGGAAAGTGGGGGAGCTGTTTTTT.

This CDR3 reads CSVEDYGGTEAFF. For the CDR3, the DNA is TGCAGCGTTGAAGATTACGGGGGCACTGAAGCTTTCTTT. This rearrangement joins TRBV29-1 to TRBJ1-1; a weak D match, TRBD1 (5 bases). The ends were cut back, 0 bases at V and 4 bases at J, with 9 bases in the middle. The germline V gene encodes CDR1 SQVTM and CDR2 ANQGSEA. There are 13 residues in the CDR3.

The chain joins TRBV10-3 to TRBJ2-3; 12 nucleotides align to TRBD1. This CDR3 spans 19 amino acids. Germline V gene data show CDR1 as ENHRY and CDR2 as SYGVKD. V was clipped by 3 bases and J by 0 bases; unmatched bases: 10. As DNA, the CDR3 is TGTGCCATCAGTGACCCATCCGGGACAGGGGGCAGGAGCACAGATACGCAGTATTTT. Translated: CAISDPSGTGGRSTDTQYF.

This clone occurred once. The chain couples TRBV28 to TRBJ2-7, with D unclear. Germline-derived CDR1 and CDR2 are MDHEN and SYDVKM. Trimming stripped 3 bases from V and 2 bases from J, with 8 bases between. The CDR3 extends over 13 amino acids. DNA for the CDR3: TGTGCCAGCAGTTTGGAGAGCCCCTACGAGCAGTACTTC. It translates to CASSLESPYEQYF. Full variable domain (remainder filled in from reference TRBV28 and TRBJ2-7): DVKVTQSSRYLVKRTGEKVFLECVQDMDHENMFWYRQDPGLGLRLIYFSYDVKMKEKGDIPEGYSVSREKKERFSLILESASTNQTSMYLCASSLESPYEQYFGPGTRLTVT.

The V and J genes are TRBV7-9 and TRBJ1-3; possibly TRBD1 for D (6 bases). Trimming pared 5 bases from V and 0 bases from J, leaving 14 bases between. This CDR3 is built from 16 residues. CDR1 is SEHNR and CDR2 is FQNEAQ in the germline V gene (reference sequence). CDR3 bases: TGTGCCAGCAGCGCCACAGGGATCGGCTCTGGAAACACCATATATTTT. Protein: CASSATGIGSGNTIYF.

This clone appeared once. This rearrangement joins TRBV7-9 to TRBJ2-3; D gene ambiguous. The CDR3 loop spans 13 amino acids. V dropped 5 bases and J dropped 0 bases, with 6 bases sitting between them. In germline, CDR1 is SEHNR, CDR2 FQNEAQ (reference sequence). The CDR3 spells CASSLGSTDTQYF. Here the CDR3 DNA reads TGTGCCAGCAGCCTAGGGAGCACAGATACGCAGTATTTT. Filled out from reference TRBV7-9 and TRBJ2-3, the complete variable domain reads DTGVSQNPRHKITKRGQNVTFRCDPISEHNRLYWYRQTLGQGPEFLTYFQNEAQLEKSRLLSDRFSAERPKGSFSTLEIQRTEQGDSAMYLCASSLGSTDTQYFGPGTRLTVL.

This clone has a handful of counts. In DNA form, the CDR3 reads TGTGCCAGCAGTGAGGTAGGGTCCGGAAACACCATATATTTT. This translates into CASSEVGSGNTIYF. The genes are TRBV2 and TRBJ1-3; no firm D call. Germline values: CDR1 SNHLY, CDR2 FYNNEI. This CDR3 contains 14 residues. V shed 3 bases and J shed 4 bases, with 10 bases lying between them.

The rearrangement links TRBV30 to TRBJ2-7; perhaps TRBD2 as D (5 bases). This CDR3 has 12 amino acids. The germline gives CDR1 GTSNPN, CDR2 SVGIG (reference sequence). The germline V and J ends were trimmed by 0 bases and 3 bases, with 6 bases remaining between them. CDR3 region: CAWSVRGYEQYF. Here the CDR3 DNA reads TGTGCCTGGAGTGTACGGGGCTACGAGCAGTACTTC.

The J gene is TRBJ1-1, the V gene TRBV15; D is undetermined. The CDR3 is 14 residues long. Trimming cost V 0 bases and J 11 bases, with 16 bases left between them. The germline V gene encodes CDR1 LNHNV and CDR2 YYDKDF (reference sequence). The CDR3 nucleotides read TGTGCCACCAGCAGAGAGGAGTTGCCCCATCCGGCTTTCTTT. This encodes CATSREELPHPAFF.

In its sample, this clone was seen once. The rearrangement links TRBV28 to TRBJ1-1, with TRBD1 as a possible D gene (6 bases). The germline gives CDR1 MDHEN, CDR2 SYDVKM. Between the trimmed V and J ends, which lost 5 bases and 4 bases, there was a span of 11 bases. The CDR3 spans 13 residues. CDR3: CASSVTGTTEAFF. The CDR3 bases are TGTGCCAGCAGTGTTACAGGGACCACTGAAGCTTTCTTT.

The chain recombines TRBV20-1 with TRBJ2-7; 10 bases line up with TRBD1. Germline loops: CDR1 DFQATT, CDR2 SNEGSKA (reference sequence). This CDR3 region has 15 residues. The V and J ends lost 7 bases and 5 bases, in that order; junction bases with no gene match: 14. As DNA, the CDR3 is TGCAGTGGTAGTGTAAAGGGACAGGGGTTTGACGAGCAGTACTTC. It is translated as CSGSVKGQGFDEQYF.

This clone was seen only once. The chain joins TRBV9 to TRBJ2-3; D is uncertain. Germline CDR1 SGDLS, CDR2 YYNGEE. The CDR3 contains 14 residues. V shed 4 bases and J shed 0 bases, with 9 bases lying between them. CDR3 in DNA: TGTGCCAGCAGCTCGGCACTCAGCACAGATACGCAGTATTTT. Its protein product is CASSSALSTDTQYF.

This sequence joins TRBV19 and TRBJ1-1; perhaps TRBD1 as D (5 bases). Trimming took off 6 bases at V and 1 base at J, with 9 bases between the two ends. This CDR3 region has 13 residues. In germline, CDR1 is LNHDA, CDR2 SQIVND (reference sequence). CDR3 nucleotides: TGTGCCAGTAGCCCTACAGGGAACACTGAAGCTTTCTTT. Residues: CASSPTGNTEAFF.

The rearrangement uses TRBV2 and TRBJ2-5, with D unclear. CDR1 and CDR2 from the germline V gene are SNHLY and FYNNEI. Trimming removed 10 bases at V and 0 bases at J, with 15 bases between. The CDR3 sequence is 14 residues long. The CDR3 sequence is CATHADPYQETQYF. The CDR3 DNA follows: TGTGCCACCCATGCGGACCCTTACCAAGAGACCCAGTACTTC.

J is TRBJ2-5 and V is TRBV10-2, with D perhaps TRBD1 (6 bases). V was clipped by 5 bases and J by 5 bases, with 18 bases between them. Germline V lookup: CDR1 WSHSY, CDR2 SAAADI. The CDR3 consists of 15 residues. The CDR3 spells CASSPLTGHRETQYF. The CDR3 DNA is TGCGCCAGCAGTCCCCTGACAGGTCACAGGGAGACCCAGTACTTC.

V and J are TRBV27 and TRBJ1-1, with 9 nucleotides matching TRBD1. V was pared by 6 bases and J by 4 bases, with 6 bases of the junction left unmatched. This CDR3 contains 14 residues. Germline V gene data show CDR1 as MNHEY and CDR2 as SMNVEV (reference sequence). Written as DNA, the CDR3 is TGTGCCAGCAGGGGGGACAGGGAGGGCACTGAAGCTTTCTTT. This gives the protein CASRGDREGTEAFF.

The CDR3 DNA is TGCGCCAGCAGCCGGACTAGCGGGGGGGGCCAAGAGACCCAGTACTTC. Its translation is CASSRTSGGGQETQYF. The rearrangement joins TRBV5-1 to TRBJ2-5; 15 bases match TRBD2. The CDR3 spans 16 residues. Germline V CDR1 and CDR2: SGHRS, YFSETQ. The V and J ends lost 4 bases and 1 base, in that order; junction bases with no gene match: 2.

This chain uses TRBV19 with TRBJ1-5; weak D call: TRBD1 (5 bases). The germline gives CDR1 LNHDA, CDR2 SQIVND (reference sequence). The V gene lost 8 bases and the J gene lost 3 bases, with 17 bases spanning the gap. The CDR3 totals 15 residues. This CDR3 reads CASSPTGLNNQPQHF. In nucleotides, the CDR3 is TGTGCCAGTTCCCCTACGGGACTCAACAATCAGCCCCAGCATTTT.